The TCR beta chain under discussion was sequenced for a study of identical twins. TCRdb passed the 5' RACE reads through MiXCR, listing each CDR3 protein once. The sample lists 500,000 or so distinct CDR3 sequences, under 25% occurring once. These data were also filed under a second study, of T cells expressing NK-cell markers.

Specimen: CD4+ T cells sorted from blood. The sequence was obtained from a woman under 30 in good health.

The CDR3: CASSPTGGNEQFF. The CDR3 coding sequence is TGTGCCAGCAGCCCAACGGGTGGCAATGAGCAGTTCTTC. V gene TRBV7-3 combines with J gene TRBJ2-1; the D is unclear. V lost 5 bases to trimming and J lost 6 bases, with 11 bases between them. This CDR3 is built from 13 residues. Germline values: CDR1 SGHTA, CDR2 FQGTGA.